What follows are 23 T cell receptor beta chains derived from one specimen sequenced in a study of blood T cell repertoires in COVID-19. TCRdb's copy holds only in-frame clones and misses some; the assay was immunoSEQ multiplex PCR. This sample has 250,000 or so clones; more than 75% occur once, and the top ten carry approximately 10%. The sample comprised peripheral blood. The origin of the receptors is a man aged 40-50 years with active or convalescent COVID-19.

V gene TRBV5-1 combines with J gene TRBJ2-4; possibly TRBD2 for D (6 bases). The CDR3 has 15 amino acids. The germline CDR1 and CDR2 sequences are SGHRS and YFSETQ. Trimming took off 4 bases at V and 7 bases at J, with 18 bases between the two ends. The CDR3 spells CASSTLGAGYNIQYF. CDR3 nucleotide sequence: TGCGCCAGCAGCACACTTGGGGCGGGGTACAACATTCAGTACTTC.

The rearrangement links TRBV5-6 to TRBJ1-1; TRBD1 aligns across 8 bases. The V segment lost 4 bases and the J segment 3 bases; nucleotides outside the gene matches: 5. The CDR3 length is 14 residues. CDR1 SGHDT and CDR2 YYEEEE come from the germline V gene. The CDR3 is CASSDQGADTEAFF. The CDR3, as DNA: TGTGCCAGCAGCGACCAGGGGGCGGACACTGAAGCTTTCTTT.

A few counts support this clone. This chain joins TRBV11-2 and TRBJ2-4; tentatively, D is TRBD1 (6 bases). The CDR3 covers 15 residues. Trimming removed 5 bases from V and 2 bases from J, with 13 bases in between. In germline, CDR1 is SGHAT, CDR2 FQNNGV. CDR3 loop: CASSIRTGPKNIQYF. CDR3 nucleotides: TGTGCCAGCAGCATACGAACAGGGCCCAAAAACATTCAGTACTTC.

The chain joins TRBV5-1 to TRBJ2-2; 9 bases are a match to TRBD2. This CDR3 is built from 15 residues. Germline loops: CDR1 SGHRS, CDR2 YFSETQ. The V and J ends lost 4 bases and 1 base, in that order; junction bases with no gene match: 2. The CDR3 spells CASSRLAENTGELFF. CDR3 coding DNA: TGCGCCAGCAGCAGACTAGCGGAGAACACCGGGGAGCTGTTTTTT.

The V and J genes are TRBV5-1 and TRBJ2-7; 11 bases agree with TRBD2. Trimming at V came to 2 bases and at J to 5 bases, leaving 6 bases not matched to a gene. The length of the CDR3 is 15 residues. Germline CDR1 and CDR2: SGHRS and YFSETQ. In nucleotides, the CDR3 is TGCGCCAGCAGCTTAGGGACTAGCGGTATAAACGAGCAGTACTTC. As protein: CASSLGTSGINEQYF.

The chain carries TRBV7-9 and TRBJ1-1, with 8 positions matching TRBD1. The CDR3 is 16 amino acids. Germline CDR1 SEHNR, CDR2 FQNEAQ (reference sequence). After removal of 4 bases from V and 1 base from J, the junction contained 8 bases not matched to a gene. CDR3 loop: CASSSAGGVRNTEAFF. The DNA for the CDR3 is TGTGCCAGCAGCTCTGCAGGGGGCGTACGGAACACTGAAGCTTTCTTT. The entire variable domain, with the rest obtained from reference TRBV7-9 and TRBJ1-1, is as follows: DTGVSQNPRHKITKRGQNVTFRCDPISEHNRLYWYRQTLGQGPEFLTYFQNEAQLEKSRLLSDRFSAERPKGSFSTLEIQRTEQGDSAMYLCASSSAGGVRNTEAFFGQGTRLTVV.

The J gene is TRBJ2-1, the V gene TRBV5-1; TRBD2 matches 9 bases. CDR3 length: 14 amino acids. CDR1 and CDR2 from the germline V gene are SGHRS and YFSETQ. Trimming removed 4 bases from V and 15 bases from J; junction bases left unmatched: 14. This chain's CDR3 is CASSPNSGSPFWFF. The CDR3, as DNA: TGCGCCAGCAGCCCGAATAGCGGGAGCCCTTTTTGGTTCTTC.

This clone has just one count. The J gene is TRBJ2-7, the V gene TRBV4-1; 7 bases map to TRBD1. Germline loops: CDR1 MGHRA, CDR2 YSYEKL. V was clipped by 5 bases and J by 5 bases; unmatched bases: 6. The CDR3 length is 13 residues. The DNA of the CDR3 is TGCGCCAGCAGCTCCCGACAGGGTAACGAGCAGTACTTC. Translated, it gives CASSSRQGNEQYF.

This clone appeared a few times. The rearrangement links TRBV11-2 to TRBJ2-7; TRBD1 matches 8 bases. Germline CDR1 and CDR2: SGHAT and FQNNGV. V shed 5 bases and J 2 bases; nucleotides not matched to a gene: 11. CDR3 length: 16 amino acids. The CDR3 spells CASSIGQGGVTYEQYF. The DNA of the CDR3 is TGTGCCAGCAGCATAGGACAGGGCGGAGTGACCTACGAGCAGTACTTC.

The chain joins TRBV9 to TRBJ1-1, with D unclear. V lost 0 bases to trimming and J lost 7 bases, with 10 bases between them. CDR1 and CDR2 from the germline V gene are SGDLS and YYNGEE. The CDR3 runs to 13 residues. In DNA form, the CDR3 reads TGTGCCAGCAGCGTAGAAACCCGGAGTGAAGCTTTCTTT. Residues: CASSVETRSEAFF. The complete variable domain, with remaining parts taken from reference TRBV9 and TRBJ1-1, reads DSGVTQTPKHLITATGQRVTLRCSPRSGDLSVYWYQQSLDQGLQFLIQYYNGEERAKGNILERFSAQQFPDLHSELNLSSLELGDSALYFCASSVETRSEAFFGQGTRLTVV.

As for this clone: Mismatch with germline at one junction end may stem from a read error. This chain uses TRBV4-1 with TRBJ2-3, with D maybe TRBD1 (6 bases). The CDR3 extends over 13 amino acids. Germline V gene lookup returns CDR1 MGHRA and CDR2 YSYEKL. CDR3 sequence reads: CASSQDGAGASPF. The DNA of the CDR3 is TGCGCCAGCAGCCAAGATGGGGCAGGGGCTTCTCCTTTT.

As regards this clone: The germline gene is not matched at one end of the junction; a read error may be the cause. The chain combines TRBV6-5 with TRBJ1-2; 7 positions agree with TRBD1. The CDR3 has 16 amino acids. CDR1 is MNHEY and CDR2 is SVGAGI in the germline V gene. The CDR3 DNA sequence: TGTGCCCGCAGTTACTCGGGGGGCAGGGGGGACTATGGCTACACCTTC. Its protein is CARSYSGGRGDYGYTF.

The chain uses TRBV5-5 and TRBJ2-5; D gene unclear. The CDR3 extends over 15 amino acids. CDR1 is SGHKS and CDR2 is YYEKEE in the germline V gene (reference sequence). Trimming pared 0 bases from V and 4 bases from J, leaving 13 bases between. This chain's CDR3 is CASSLDLGLGETQYF. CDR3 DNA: TGTGCCAGCAGCTTGGACCTAGGTTTAGGAGAGACCCAGTACTTC.

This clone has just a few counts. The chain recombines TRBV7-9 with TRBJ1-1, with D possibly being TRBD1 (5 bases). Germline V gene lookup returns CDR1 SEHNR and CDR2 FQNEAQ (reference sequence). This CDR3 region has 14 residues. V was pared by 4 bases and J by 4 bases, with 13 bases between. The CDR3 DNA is TGTGCCAGCAGCTCGGTTATAAGGGGCACTGAAGCTTTCTTT. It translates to CASSSVIRGTEAFF.

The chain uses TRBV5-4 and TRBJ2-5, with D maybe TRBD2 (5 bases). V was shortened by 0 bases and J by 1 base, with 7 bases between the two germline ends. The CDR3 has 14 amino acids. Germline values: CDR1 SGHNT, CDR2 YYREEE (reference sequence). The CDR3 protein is CASSLVTSQETQYF. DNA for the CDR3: TGTGCCAGCAGCTTGGTCACTAGCCAAGAGACCCAGTACTTC.

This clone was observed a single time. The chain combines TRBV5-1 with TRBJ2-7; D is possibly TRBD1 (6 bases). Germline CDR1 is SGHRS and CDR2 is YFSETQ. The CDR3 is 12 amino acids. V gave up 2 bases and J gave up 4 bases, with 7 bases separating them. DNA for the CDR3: TGCGCCAGCAGCTTTACAGGGTACGAGCAGTACTTC. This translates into CASSFTGYEQYF.

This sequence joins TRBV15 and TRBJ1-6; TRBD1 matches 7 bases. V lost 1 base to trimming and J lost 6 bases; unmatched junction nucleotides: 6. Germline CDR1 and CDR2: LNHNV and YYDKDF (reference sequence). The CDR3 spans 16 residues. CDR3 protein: CATSRGGTASNSPLHF. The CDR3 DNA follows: TGTGCCACCAGCAGAGGTGGGACAGCCTCTAATTCACCCCTCCACTTT.

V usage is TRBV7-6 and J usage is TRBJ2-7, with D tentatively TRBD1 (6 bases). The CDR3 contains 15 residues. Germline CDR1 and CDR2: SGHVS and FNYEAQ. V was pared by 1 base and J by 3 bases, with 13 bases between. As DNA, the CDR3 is TGTGCCAGCAGCTTAGATGCAGGGGAATACTACGAGCAGTACTTC. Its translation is CASSLDAGEYYEQYF.

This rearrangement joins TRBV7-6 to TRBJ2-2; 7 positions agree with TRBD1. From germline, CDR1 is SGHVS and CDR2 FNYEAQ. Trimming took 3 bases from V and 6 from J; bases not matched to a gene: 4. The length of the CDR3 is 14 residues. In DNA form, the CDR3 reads TGTGCCAGCAGCTTGGACAGGCGGGCCGGGGAGCTGTTTTTT. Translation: CASSLDRRAGELFF.

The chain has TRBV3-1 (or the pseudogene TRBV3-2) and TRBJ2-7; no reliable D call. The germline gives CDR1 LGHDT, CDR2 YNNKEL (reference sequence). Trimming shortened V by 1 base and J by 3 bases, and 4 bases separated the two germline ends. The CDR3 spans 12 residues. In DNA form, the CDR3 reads TGTGCCAGCAGCCAAGGCGGCTACGAGCAGTACTTC. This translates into CASSQGGYEQYF.

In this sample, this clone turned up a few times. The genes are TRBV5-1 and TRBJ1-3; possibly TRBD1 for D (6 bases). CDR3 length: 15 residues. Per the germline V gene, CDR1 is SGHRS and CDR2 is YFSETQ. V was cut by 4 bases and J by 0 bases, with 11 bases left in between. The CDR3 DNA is TGCGCCAGCAGCCTGGGGGGACACTCTGGAAACACCATATATTTT. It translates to CASSLGGHSGNTIYF.

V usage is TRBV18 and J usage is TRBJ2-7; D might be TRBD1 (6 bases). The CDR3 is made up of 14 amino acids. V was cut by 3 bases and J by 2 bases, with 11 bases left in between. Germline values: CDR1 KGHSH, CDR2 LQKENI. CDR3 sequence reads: CASSPGQLTYEQYF. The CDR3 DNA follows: TGTGCCAGCTCACCCGGACAGTTAACCTACGAGCAGTACTTC.

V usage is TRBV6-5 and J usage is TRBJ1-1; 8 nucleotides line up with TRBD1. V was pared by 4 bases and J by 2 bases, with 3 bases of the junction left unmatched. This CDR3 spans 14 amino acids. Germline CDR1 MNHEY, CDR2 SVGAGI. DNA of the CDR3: TGTGCCAGCAGTTCGGGACAGGTTAACACTGAAGCTTTCTTT. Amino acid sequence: CASSSGQVNTEAFF.